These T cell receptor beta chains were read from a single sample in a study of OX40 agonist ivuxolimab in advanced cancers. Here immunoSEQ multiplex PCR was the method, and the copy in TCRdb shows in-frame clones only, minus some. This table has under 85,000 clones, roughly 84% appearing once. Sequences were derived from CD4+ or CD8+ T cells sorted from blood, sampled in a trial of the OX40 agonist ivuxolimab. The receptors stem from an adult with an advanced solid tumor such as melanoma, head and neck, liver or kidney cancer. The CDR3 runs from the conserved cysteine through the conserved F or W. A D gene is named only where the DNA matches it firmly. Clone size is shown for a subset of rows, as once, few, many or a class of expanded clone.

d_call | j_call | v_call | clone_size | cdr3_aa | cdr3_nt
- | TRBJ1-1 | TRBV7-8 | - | CASSLIMGMAFF | TGTGCCAGCAGCTTAATAATGGGTATGGCTTTCTTT
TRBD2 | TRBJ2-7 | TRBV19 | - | CASSVLAGLFYEQYF | TGTGCCAGTAGTGTACTAGCGGGGCTTTTCTACGAGCAGTACTTC
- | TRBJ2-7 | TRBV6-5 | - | CASSPLRARAYEQYF | TGTGCCAGCAGTCCCCTCCGGGCCAGGGCCTACGAGCAGTACTTC
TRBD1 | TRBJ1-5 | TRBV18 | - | CASSHRDRGNQPQHF | TGTGCCAGCTCACACCGGGACAGGGGCAATCAGCCCCAGCATTTT
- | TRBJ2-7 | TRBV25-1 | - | CASSPPWGAGSYEQYF | TGTGCCAGCAGTCCCCCCTGGGGCGCCGGCTCCTACGAGCAGTACTTC
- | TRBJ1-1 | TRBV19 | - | CASRSSTEAFF | TGTGCCAGTAGGTCGAGCACTGAAGCTTTCTTT
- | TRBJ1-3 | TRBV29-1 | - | CSGQDYSGNTIYF | TGCAGCGGCCAGGATTACTCTGGAAACACCATATATTTT
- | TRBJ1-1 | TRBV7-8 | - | CASSLMGVNTEAFF | TGTGCCAGCAGCTTGATGGGGGTGAACACTGAAGCTTTCTTT
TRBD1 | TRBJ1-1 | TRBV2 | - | CARDVRGRDTEAFF | TGTGCCAGGGATGTTAGGGGGCGGGACACTGAAGCTTTCTTT
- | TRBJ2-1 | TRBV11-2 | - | CASSLGFTGGNEQFF | TGTGCCAGCAGCTTAGGGTTCACCGGGGGCAATGAGCAGTTCTTC
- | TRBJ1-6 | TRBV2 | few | CASGTTQDSPLHF | TGTGCCAGCGGGACAACCCAGGATTCACCCCTCCACTTT
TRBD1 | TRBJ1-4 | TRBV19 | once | CASSPGTAANEKLFF | TGTGCCAGTTCTCCTGGGACAGCCGCTAATGAAAAACTGTTTTTT
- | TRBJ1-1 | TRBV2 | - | CASSRREGNTEAFF | TGTGCCAGCAGCCGACGAGAAGGGAACACTGAAGCTTTCTTT
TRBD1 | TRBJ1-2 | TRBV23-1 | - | CASRPPGDRGDYGYTF | TGCGCCAGCAGACCCCCTGGGGACAGGGGTGACTATGGCTACACCTTC
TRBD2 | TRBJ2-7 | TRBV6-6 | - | CASSYSERGSYEQYF | TGTGCCAGCAGTTACTCCGAGCGGGGCAGCTACGAGCAGTACTTC
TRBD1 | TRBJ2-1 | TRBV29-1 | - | CSVVPGQGANEQFF | TGCAGCGTTGTCCCGGGACAGGGGGCAAATGAGCAGTTCTTC
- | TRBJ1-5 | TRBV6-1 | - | CASSERSRGGNQPQHF | TGTGCCAGCAGTGAAAGGTCGAGGGGGGGCAATCAGCCCCAGCATTTT
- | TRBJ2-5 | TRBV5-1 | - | CASSLPTETQYF | TGCGCCAGCAGCTTGCCGACGGAGACCCAGTACTTC
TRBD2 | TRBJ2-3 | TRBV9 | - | CASSPTGGTPPRRVLSTDTQYF | TGTGCCAGCAGCCCCACCGGGGGGACCCCCCCGCGGCGAGTCCTAAGCACAGATACGCAGTATTTT
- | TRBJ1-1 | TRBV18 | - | CASSSGADTEAFF | TGTGCCAGCTCATCCGGAGCGGACACTGAAGCTTTCTTT
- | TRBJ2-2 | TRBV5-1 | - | CASSLDFGTGELFF | TGCGCCAGCAGCTTGGACTTTGGGACCGGGGAGCTGTTTTTT
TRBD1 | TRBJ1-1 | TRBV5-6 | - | CASLRTGATEAFF | TGTGCCAGCCTACGGACAGGGGCCACTGAAGCTTTCTTT
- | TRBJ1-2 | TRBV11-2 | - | CASSLYPGLHSGYTF | TGTGCCAGCAGCTTATATCCAGGGCTGCATTCTGGCTACACCTTC
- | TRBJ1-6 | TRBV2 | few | CASSEDGRGSPLHF | TGTGCCAGCAGTGAAGACGGGAGGGGATCACCCCTCCACTTT
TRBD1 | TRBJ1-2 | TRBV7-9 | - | CASSPGQGVYGYTF | TGTGCCAGCAGCCCGGGACAGGGGGTTTATGGCTACACCTTC
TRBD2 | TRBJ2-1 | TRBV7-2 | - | CASSLRWRGGSSSYNEQFF | TGTGCCAGCAGCTTAAGGTGGCGGGGGGGTTCGAGCTCCTACAATGAGCAGTTCTTC
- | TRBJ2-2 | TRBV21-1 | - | CASSLANRGGPGELFF | TGTGCCAGCAGCTTGGCAAACAGGGGAGGACCCGGGGAGCTGTTTTTT
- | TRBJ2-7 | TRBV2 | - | CASSGGGYEQYF | TGTGCCAGCAGTGGCGGAGGCTACGAGCAGTACTTC
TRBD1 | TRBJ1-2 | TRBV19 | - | CASSIDRGMGYTF | TGTGCCAGTAGTATCGACAGGGGTATGGGCTACACCTTC
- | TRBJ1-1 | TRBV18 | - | CASSRDTAPANTEAFF | TGTGCCAGCTCCCGAGATACAGCCCCCGCGAACACTGAAGCTTTCTTT
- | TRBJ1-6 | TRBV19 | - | CASSPEGQSYNSPLHF | TGTGCCAGTAGTCCAGAAGGACAGTCCTATAATTCACCCCTCCACTTT
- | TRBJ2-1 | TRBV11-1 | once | CASSLGSHNEQFF | TGTGCCAGCAGCTTGGGGTCCCACAATGAGCAGTTCTTC
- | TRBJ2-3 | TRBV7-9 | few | CASSLVSSDTQYF | TGTGCCAGCAGCTTAGTAAGTTCAGATACGCAGTATTTT
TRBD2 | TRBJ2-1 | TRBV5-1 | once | CASSLMTSGGTHNEQFF | TGCGCCAGCAGCTTGATGACAAGCGGGGGGACTCACAATGAGCAGTTCTTC
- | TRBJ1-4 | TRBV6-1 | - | CASTKGPATNEKLFF | TGTGCCAGCACTAAAGGACCGGCAACTAATGAAAAACTGTTTTTT
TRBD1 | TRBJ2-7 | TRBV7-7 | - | CASSRDREHEQYF | TGTGCTAGCAGCAGGGACAGGGAGCACGAGCAGTACTTC
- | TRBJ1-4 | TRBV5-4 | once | CASSFGGDNEKLFF | TGTGCCAGCAGCTTCGGGGGGGACAATGAAAAACTGTTTTTT
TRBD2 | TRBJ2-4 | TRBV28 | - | CASSAGGDNSLAKNIQYF | TGTGCCAGCAGTGCGGGGGGGGACAACTCATTAGCCAAAAACATTCAGTACTTC
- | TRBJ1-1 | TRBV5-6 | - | CASSPGPGGAFF | TGTGCCAGCAGCCCCGGGCCCGGGGGAGCTTTCTTT
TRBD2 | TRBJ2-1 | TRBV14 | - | CASSKGLASNNEQFF | TGTGCCAGCAGCAAGGGACTAGCGTCCAACAATGAGCAGTTCTTC
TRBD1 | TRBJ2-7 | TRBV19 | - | CASRRDRATYEQYF | TGTGCCAGTAGGAGGGACAGGGCCACCTACGAGCAGTACTTC
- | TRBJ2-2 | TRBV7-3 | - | CASSQGLRGLNTGELFF | TGTGCCAGCAGCCAGGGGCTACGGGGACTGAACACCGGGGAGCTGTTTTTT
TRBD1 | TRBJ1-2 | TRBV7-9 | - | CASSPGDRAAYYGYTF | TGTGCCAGCAGCCCAGGAGACAGGGCGGCTTACTATGGCTACACCTTC
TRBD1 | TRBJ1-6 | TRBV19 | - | CASSTTGVRSPLHF | TGTGCCAGTAGTACTACAGGGGTTCGGTCACCCCTCCACTTT